This passage covers 7 T cell receptor beta chains from one sample sequenced in a study of T cells in localized non-small cell lung cancer. Some clones are missing from TCRdb's copy, which holds only in-frame ones; the method was immunoSEQ multiplex PCR. The sample yields 58,000 or so clones, roughly 90% seen once. Sequencing was performed on peripheral blood, taken before any cancer treatment. The receptors originated from a woman aged 35-70 years with stage I lung adenocarcinoma.

This chain joins TRBV14 and TRBJ2-3; a weak D match, TRBD2 (5 bases). Per the germline V gene, CDR1 is SGHDN and CDR2 is FVKESK. This CDR3 has 15 amino acids. V lost 0 bases to trimming and J lost 1 base, with 8 bases between them. The CDR3 spells CASSQDRGRTDTQYF. DNA of the CDR3: TGTGCCAGCAGCCAAGATCGAGGGCGCACAGATACGCAGTATTTT.

The rearrangement uses TRBV11-2 and TRBJ1-1, with 8 bases aligning to TRBD1. Per the germline V gene, CDR1 is SGHAT and CDR2 is FQNNGV. The CDR3 loop spans 15 amino acids. V was clipped by 5 bases and J by 1 base; unmatched bases: 6. This chain's CDR3 is CASSLLTGANTEAFF. For the CDR3, the DNA is TGTGCCAGCAGCCTACTGACAGGGGCGAACACTGAAGCTTTCTTT.

The CDR3 DNA reads TGTGCCAGCAGCCTAGACAGTACCACAACTAATGAAAAACTGTTTTTT. It specifies CASSLDSTTTNEKLFF. V gene TRBV4-2 combines with J gene TRBJ1-4, with D maybe TRBD1 (5 bases). Germline V gene sequence: CDR1 LGHNA, CDR2 YNFKEQ. Trimming shortened V by 4 bases and J by 0 bases, and 12 bases separated the two germline ends. This CDR3 comprises 16 residues.

This clone has just a few counts. CDR3 amino acids: CASSLTGNEQFF. DNA for the CDR3: TGTGCCAGCAGCTTAACAGGGAATGAGCAGTTCTTC. V gene TRBV7-3 combines with J gene TRBJ2-1; D not resolved. V was cut by 0 bases and J by 7 bases, with 4 bases left in between. Germline-derived CDR1 and CDR2 are SGHTA and FQGTGA. CDR3 length: 12 residues. The full variable domain, completed using reference TRBV7-3 and TRBJ2-1, is GAGVSQTPSNKVTEKGKYVELRCDPISGHTALYWYRQSLGQGPEFLIYFQGTGAADDSGLPNDRFFAVRPEGSVSTLKIQRTERGDSAVYLCASSLTGNEQFFGPGTRLTVL.

The chain is built from TRBV9 and TRBJ2-7; 8 bases are a match to TRBD1. The CDR3 is made up of 15 amino acids. CDR1 and CDR2 (germline): SGDLS, YYNGEE. The junction had 11 bases not matched to a gene; V was cut back by 4 bases and J by 5 bases. The CDR3: CASSLGEDRVDEQYF. The CDR3 DNA reads TGTGCCAGCAGCTTAGGGGAGGACAGGGTGGACGAGCAGTACTTC.

V and J are TRBV11-2 and TRBJ1-5; possibly TRBD1 for D (6 bases). CDR1 and CDR2 from the germline V gene are SGHAT and FQNNGV. This CDR3 is 14 amino acids long. V lost 6 bases and J 1 base, leaving 10 bases between the germline ends. CDR3 nucleotide sequence: TGTGCCAGCAGACATACAGGGAGCAATCAGCCCCAGCATTTT. Translation: CASRHTGSNQPQHF.

This chain links TRBV18 with TRBJ2-5, with D possibly TRBD1 on 6 matching bases. Trimming cost V 1 base and J 2 bases, with 14 bases left between them. The germline CDR1 and CDR2 sequences are KGHSH and LQKENI. The CDR3 contains 16 residues. The CDR3 here is CASSPLAGQLQETQYF. The DNA of the CDR3 is TGTGCCAGCTCACCACTCGCCGGACAGTTACAAGAGACCCAGTACTTC.